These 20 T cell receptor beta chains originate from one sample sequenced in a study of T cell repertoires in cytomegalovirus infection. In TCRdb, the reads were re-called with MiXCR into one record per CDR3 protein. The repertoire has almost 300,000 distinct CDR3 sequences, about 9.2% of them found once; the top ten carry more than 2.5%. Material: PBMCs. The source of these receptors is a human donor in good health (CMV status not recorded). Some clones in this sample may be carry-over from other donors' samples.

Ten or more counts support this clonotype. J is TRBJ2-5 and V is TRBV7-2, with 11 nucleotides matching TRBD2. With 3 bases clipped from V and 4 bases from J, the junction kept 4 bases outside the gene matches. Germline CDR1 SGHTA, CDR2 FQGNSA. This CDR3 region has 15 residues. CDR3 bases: TGTGCCAGCAGCTTGAGTAGCGGGGGGGCAGAGACCCAGTACTTC. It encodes CASSLSSGGAETQYF.

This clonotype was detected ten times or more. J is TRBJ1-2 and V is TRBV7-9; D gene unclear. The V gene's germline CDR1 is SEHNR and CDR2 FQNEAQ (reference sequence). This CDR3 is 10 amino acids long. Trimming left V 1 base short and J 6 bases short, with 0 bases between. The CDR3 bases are TGTGCCAGCAGCTTAGATGGCTACACCTTC. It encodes CASSLDGYTF.

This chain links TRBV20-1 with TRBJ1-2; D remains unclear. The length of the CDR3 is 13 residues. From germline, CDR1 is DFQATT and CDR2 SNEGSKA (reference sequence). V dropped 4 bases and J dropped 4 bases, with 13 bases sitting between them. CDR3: CSAMPRYSYGYTF. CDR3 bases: TGCAGTGCTATGCCCCGATACAGCTATGGCTACACCTTC.

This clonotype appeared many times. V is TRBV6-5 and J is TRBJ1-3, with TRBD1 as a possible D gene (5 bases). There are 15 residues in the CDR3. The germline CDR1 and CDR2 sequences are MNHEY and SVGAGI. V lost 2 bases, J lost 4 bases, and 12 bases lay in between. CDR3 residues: CASSYKGRRGNTIYF. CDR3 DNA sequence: TGTGCCAGCAGTTACAAGGGGCGCCGAGGAAACACCATATATTTT.

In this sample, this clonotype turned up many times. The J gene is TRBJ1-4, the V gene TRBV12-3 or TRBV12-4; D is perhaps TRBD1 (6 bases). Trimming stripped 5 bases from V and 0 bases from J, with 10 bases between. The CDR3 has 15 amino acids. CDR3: CASSLRTATNEKLFF. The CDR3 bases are TGTGCCAGCAGTCTTCGGACAGCAACTAATGAAAAACTGTTTTTT.

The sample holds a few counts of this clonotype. The CDR3 DNA follows: TGCAGTGCTAGCTCCTCAGGGGGTCGAGAGACCCAGTACTTC. Encoded protein: CSASSSGGRETQYF. This chain joins TRBV20-1 and TRBJ2-5; 7 bases are a match to TRBD1. The CDR3 is 14 residues long. Germline V gene sequence: CDR1 DFQATT, CDR2 SNEGSKA (reference sequence). J was trimmed by 4 bases and V by 3 bases; bases with no gene match: 8.

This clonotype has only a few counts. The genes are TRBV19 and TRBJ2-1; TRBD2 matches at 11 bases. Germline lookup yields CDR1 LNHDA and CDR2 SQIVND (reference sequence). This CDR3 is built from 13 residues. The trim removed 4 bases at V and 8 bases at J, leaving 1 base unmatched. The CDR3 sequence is CASSRLAGHEQFF. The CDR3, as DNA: TGTGCCAGTAGTAGACTAGCGGGACATGAGCAGTTCTTC. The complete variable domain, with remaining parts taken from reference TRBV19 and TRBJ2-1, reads DGGITQSPKYLFRKEGQNVTLSCEQNLNHDAMYWYRQDPGQGLRLIYYSQIVNDFQKGDIAEGYSVSREKKESFPLTVTSAQKNPTAFYLCASSRLAGHEQFFGPGTRLTVL.

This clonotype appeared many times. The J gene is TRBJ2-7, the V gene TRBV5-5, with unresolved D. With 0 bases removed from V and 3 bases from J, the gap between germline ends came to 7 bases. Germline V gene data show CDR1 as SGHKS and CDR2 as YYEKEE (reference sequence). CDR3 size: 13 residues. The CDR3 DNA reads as TGTGCCAGCAGCTTGGACCTTGTCTACGAGCAGTACTTC. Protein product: CASSLDLVYEQYF.

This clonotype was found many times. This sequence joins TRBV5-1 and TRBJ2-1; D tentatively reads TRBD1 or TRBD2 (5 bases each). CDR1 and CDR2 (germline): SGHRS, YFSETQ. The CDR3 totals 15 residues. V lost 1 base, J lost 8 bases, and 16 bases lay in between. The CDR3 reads CASSLTPGTNYEQFF. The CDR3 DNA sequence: TGCGCCAGCAGCTTGACCCCGGGGACGAACTATGAGCAGTTCTTC. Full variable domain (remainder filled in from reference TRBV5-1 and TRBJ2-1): KAGVTQTPRYLIKTRGQQVTLSCSPISGHRSVSWYQQTPGQGLQFLFEYFSETQRNKGNFPGRFSGRQFSNSRSEMNVSTLELGDSALYLCASSLTPGTNYEQFFGPGTRLTVL.

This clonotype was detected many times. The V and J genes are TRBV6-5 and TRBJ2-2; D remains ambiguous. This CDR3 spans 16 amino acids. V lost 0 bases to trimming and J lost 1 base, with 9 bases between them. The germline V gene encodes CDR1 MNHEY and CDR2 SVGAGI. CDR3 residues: CASSYSLWGNTGELFF. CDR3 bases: TGTGCCAGCAGTTACTCCCTGTGGGGGAACACCGGGGAGCTGTTTTTT.

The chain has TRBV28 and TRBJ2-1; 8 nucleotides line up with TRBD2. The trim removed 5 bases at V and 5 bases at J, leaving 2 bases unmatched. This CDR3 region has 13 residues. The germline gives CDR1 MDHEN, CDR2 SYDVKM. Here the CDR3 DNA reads TGTGCCAGCAGTGGCGGGGGGAACAATGAGCAGTTCTTC. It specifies CASSGGGNNEQFF.

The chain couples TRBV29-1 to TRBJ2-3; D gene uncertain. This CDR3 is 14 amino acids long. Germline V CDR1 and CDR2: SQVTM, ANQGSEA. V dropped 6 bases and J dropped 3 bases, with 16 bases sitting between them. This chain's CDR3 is CSVSGQRSTDTQYF. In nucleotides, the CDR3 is TGCAGCGTCTCGGGTCAGCGATCGACAGATACGCAGTATTTT.

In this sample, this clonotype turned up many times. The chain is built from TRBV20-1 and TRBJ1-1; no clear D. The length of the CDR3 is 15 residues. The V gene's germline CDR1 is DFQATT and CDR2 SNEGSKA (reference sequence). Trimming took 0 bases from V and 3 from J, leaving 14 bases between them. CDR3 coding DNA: TGCAGTGCTAGAGATGACATATCTCGGTACACTGAAGCTTTCTTT. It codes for CSARDDISRYTEAFF.

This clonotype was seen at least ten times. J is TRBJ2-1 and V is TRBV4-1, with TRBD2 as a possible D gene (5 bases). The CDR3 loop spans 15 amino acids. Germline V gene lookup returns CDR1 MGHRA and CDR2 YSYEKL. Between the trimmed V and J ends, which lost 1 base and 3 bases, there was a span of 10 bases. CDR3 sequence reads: CASSQVPRDYNEQFF. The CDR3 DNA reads TGCGCCAGCAGCCAAGTTCCCCGGGACTACAATGAGCAGTTCTTC.

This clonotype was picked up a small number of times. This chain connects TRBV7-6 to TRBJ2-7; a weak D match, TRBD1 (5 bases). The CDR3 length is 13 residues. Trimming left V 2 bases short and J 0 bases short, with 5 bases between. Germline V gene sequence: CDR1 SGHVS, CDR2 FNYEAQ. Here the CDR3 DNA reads TGTGCCAGCAGCTTAAGGGGCTCCTACGAGCAGTACGTC. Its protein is CASSLRGSYEQYV.

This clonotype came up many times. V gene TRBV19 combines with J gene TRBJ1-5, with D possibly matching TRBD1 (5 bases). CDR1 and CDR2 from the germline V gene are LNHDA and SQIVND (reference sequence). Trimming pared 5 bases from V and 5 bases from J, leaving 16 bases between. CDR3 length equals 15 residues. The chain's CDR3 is CASSETGTGDQPQHF. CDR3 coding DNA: TGTGCCAGTAGTGAAACCGGGACGGGAGATCAGCCCCAGCATTTT.

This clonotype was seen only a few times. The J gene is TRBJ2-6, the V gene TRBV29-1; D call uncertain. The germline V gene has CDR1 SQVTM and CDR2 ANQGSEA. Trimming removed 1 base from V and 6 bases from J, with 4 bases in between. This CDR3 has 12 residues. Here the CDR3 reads CSVEAQANVLTF. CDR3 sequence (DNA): TGCAGCGTTGAAGCCCAGGCCAACGTCCTGACTTTC.

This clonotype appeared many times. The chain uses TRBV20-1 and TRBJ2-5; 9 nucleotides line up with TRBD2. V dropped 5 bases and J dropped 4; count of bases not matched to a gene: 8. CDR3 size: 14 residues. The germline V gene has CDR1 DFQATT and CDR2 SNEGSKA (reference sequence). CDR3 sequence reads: CSAGRGGSGETQYF. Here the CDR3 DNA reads TGCAGTGCTGGGCGGGGGGGGAGCGGAGAGACCCAGTACTTC.

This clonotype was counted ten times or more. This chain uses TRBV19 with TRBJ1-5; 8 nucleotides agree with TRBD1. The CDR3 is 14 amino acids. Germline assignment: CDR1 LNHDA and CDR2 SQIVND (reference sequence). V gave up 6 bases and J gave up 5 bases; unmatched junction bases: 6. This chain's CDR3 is CASSGQGWDQPQHF. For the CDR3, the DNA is TGTGCCAGTAGCGGACAGGGATGGGATCAGCCCCAGCATTTT.

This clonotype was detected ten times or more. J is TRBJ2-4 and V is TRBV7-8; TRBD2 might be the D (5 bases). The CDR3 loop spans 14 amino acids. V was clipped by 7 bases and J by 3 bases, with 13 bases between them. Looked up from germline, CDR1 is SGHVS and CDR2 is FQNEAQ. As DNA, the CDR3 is TGTGCCAGCACCGAGGGTCGGGGCAAAAACATTCAGTACTTC. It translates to CASTEGRGKNIQYF.